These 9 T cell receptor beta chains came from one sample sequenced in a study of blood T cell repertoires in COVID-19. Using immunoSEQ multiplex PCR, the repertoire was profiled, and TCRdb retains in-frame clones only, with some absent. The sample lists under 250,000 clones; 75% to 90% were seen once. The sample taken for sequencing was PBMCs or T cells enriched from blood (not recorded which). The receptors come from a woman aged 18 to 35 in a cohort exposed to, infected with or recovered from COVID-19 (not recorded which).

In DNA, the CDR3 is TGTGCCAGCAGCCAAGGAGGGGCGAACACCGGGGAGCTGTTTTTT. This gives the protein CASSQGGANTGELFF. This chain joins TRBV9 and TRBJ2-2; a weak D match, TRBD2 (6 bases). The germline V gene has CDR1 SGDLS and CDR2 YYNGEE. V was pared by 4 bases and J by 0 bases, with 10 bases between. The CDR3 is 15 amino acids.

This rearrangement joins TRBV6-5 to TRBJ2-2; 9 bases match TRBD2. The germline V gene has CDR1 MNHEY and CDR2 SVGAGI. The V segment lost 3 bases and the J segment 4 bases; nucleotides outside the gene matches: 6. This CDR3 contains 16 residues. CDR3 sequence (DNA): TGTGCCAGCAGTTATGGTAGCGGGGGACCCACCGGGGAGCTGTTTTTT. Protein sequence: CASSYGSGGPTGELFF.

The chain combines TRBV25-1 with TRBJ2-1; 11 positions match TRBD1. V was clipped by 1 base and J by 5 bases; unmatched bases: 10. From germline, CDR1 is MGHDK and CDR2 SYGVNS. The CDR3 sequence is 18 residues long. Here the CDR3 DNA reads TGTGCCAGCAGTGAATCAGGGGGGACAGGGGGGTTGGACAATGAGCAGTTCTTC. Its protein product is CASSESGGTGGLDNEQFF.

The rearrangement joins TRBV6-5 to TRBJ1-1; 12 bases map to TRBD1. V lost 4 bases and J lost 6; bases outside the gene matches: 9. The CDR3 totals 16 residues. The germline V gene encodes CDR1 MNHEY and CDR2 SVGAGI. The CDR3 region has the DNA TGTGCCAGCAGTTCCGGGGGACAGGGGGCGAGGGCTGAAGCTTTCTTT. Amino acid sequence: CASSSGGQGARAEAFF.

CDR3 nucleotides: TGTGCCAGCAGCCTTCTAGGGGACACCTCCACAGATACGCAGTATTTT. Translated: CASSLLGDTSTDTQYF. The chain combines TRBV11-3 with TRBJ2-3; D may be TRBD1 (6 bases). The V gene lost 5 bases and the J gene lost 2 bases, with 17 bases spanning the gap. Germline CDR1 and CDR2: SGHNT and YENEEA. CDR3 length: 16 residues.

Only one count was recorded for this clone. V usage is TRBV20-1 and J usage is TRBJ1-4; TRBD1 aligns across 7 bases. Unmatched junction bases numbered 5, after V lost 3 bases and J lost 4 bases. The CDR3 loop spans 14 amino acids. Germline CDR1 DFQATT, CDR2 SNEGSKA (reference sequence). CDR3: CSASPGTDNEKLFF. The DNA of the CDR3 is TGCAGTGCTAGTCCCGGGACAGATAATGAAAAACTGTTTTTT.

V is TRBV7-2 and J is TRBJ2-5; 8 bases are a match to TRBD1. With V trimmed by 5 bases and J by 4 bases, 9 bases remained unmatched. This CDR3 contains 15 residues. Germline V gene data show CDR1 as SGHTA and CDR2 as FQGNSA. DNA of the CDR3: TGTGCCAGCAGCGGTCCGGGACAGGCACGAGAGACCCAGTACTTC. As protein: CASSGPGQARETQYF.

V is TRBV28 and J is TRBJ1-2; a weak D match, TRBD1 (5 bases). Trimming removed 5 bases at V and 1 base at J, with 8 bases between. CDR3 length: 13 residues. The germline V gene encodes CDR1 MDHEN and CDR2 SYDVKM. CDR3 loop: CASSMDNNYGYTF. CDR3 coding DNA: TGTGCCAGCAGTATGGACAATAACTATGGCTACACCTTC.

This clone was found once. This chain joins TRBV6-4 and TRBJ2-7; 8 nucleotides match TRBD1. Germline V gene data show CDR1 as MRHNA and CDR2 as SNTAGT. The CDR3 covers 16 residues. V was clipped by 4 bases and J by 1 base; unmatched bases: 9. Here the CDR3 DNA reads TGTGCCAGCAGTGCCCAGGGGGCGGGGATTTCCTACGAGCAGTACTTC. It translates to CASSAQGAGISYEQYF.